The T cell receptor beta chain described here comes from a study of T cell responses to AZD1222 COVID-19 vaccine. Overall study results and limits: Clonal diversity was possibly underestimated; the donors were predominantly white British and more often female. The span of vaccine-associated CD4 TCRs extended across spike, with dominance at 160-218 and 743-854.

Assay: immunoSEQ multiplex PCR; the TCRdb copy retains only in-frame clones and omits some. The sample lists 120,000 to 150,000 clones; about nine tenths were seen once. Second-dose timings of about 4 or about 12 weeks were pooled. A word on this clone: What it binds is not known.

The ends lost 2 bases at V and 7 bases at J; junction bases unmatched: 4. The length of the CDR3 is 14 residues. CDR1 and CDR2 (germline): SGHTA, FQGNSA. Specimen: peripheral blood, collected 28 days after the second AZD1222 dose. The chain joins TRBV7-2 to TRBJ1-3; 8 positions agree with TRBD1. The TCR sequence derives from an adult who received the AZD1222 COVID-19 vaccine. This CDR3 reads CASSLPRTGNTIYF. For the CDR3, the DNA is TGTGCCAGCAGCTTACCTAGGACAGGGAACACCATATATTTT.